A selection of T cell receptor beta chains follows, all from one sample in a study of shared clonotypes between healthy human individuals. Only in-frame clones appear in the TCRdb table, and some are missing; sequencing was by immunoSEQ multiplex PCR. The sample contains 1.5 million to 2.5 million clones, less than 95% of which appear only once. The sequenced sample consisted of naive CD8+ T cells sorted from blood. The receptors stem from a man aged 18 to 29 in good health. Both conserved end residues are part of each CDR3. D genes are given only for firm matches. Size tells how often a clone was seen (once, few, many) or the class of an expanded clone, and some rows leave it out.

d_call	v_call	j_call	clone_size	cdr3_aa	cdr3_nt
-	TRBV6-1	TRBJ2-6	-	CASSEFSGANVLTF	TGTGCCAGCAGTGAATTCTCTGGGGCCAACGTCCTGACTTTC
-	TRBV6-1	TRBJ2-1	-	CASSAPWGENNEQFF	TGTGCCAGCAGTGCGCCATGGGGCGAGAACAATGAGCAGTTCTTC
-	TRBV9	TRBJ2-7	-	CASSSNIGTGNSYEQYF	TGTGCCAGCAGCTCTAATATCGGGACCGGGAACTCCTACGAGCAGTACTTC
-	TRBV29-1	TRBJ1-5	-	CSVDDTFYSNQPQHF	TGCAGCGTTGATGACACCTTCTATAGCAATCAGCCCCAGCATTTT
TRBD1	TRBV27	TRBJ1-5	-	CASRRDREDQPQHF	TGTGCCAGCAGGCGGGACAGGGAAGATCAGCCCCAGCATTTT
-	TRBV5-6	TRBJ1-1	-	CAGSWGTGNTEAFF	TGTGCCGGCAGCTGGGGGACGGGAAACACTGAAGCTTTCTTT
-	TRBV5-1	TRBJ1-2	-	CASSLGSPGGNYGYTF	TGCGCCAGCAGCTTGGGTTCCCCCGGGGGTAACTATGGCTACACCTTC
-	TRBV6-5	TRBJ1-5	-	CASSPTAGNQPQHF	TGTGCCAGCAGCCCGACAGCGGGTAATCAGCCCCAGCATTTT
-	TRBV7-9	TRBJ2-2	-	CASSFPGLLNTGELFF	TGTGCCAGCAGCTTCCCGGGACTTTTGAACACCGGGGAGCTGTTTTTT
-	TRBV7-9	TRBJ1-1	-	CASSSNGLWTEAFF	TGTGCCAGCAGCTCAAACGGGCTATGGACTGAAGCTTTCTTT
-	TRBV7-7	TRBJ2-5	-	CASSPRVQETQYF	TGTGCTAGCAGCCCCCGCGTACAAGAGACCCAGTACTTC
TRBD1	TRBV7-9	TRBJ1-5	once	CASSKTGSDQPQHF	TGTGCCAGCAGCAAGACAGGGTCTGATCAGCCCCAGCATTTT
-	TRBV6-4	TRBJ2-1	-	CASSEGAYNEQFF	TGTGCCAGCAGTGAAGGCGCTTACAATGAGCAGTTCTTC
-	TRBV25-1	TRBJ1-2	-	CASSDLGGVEYGYTF	TGTGCCAGCAGTGATCTCGGTGGGGTGGAGTATGGCTACACCTTC
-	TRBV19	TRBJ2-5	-	CASSPTGTLETQYF	TGTGCCAGTAGTCCTACAGGGACCCTAGAGACCCAGTACTTC
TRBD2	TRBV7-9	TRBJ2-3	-	CASSSTLGGGPRSDTQYF	TGTGCCAGCAGCTCGACTCTTGGCGGGGGACCCCGGTCAGATACGCAGTATTTT
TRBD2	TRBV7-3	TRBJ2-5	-	CASSPGTSVRETQYF	TGTGCCAGCAGCCCGGGGACTAGCGTCAGGGAGACCCAGTACTTC